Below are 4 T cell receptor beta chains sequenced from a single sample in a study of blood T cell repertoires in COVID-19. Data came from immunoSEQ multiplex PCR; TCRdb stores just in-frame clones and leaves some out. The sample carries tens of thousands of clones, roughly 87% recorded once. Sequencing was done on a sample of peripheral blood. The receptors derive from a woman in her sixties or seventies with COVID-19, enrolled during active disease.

The DNA of the CDR3 is TGTGCCAGCAGCTTAGGCTGGACGGGAGTCGGCACAGATACGCAGTATTTT. It translates to CASSLGWTGVGTDTQYF. The chain is built from TRBV7-9 and TRBJ2-3; TRBD2 might be the D (6 bases). This CDR3 spans 17 amino acids. CDR1 is SEHNR, CDR2 FQNEAQ, per germline (reference sequence). The V end lost 1 base, the J end lost 1 base, and 15 bases lay between the germline ends.

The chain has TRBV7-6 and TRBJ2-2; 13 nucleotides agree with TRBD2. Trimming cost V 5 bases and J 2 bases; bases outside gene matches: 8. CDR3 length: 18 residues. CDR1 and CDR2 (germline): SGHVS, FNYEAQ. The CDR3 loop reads CASSLRTSGSLNTGELFF. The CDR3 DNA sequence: TGTGCCAGCAGCCTCAGGACTAGCGGGAGCCTAAACACCGGGGAGCTGTTTTTT.

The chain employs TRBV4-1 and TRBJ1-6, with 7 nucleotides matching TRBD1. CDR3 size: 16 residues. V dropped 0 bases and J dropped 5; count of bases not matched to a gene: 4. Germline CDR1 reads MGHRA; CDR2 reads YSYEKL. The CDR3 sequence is CASSQEEDRDNSPLHF. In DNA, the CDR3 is TGCGCCAGCAGCCAAGAAGAAGACAGGGATAATTCACCCCTCCACTTT.

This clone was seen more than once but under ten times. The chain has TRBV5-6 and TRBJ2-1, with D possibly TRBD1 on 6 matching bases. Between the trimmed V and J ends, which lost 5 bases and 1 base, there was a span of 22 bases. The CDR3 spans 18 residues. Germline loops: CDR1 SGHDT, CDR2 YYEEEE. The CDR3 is CASSPFTGFTPSYNEQFF. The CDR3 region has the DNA TGTGCCAGCAGTCCGTTTACAGGGTTTACTCCGTCCTACAATGAGCAGTTCTTC. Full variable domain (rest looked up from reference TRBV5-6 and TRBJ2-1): DAGVTQSPTHLIKTRGQQVTLRCSPKSGHDTVSWYQQALGQGPQFIFQYYEEEERQRGNFPDRFSGHQFPNYSSELNVNALLLGDSALYLCASSPFTGFTPSYNEQFFGPGTRLTVL.